This T cell receptor beta chain stems from a study of blood T cell repertoires in COVID-19. About the research overall: Sample material is recorded as cDNA or gDNA derived from T cells, B-cell-depleted T cells, or PBMCs.

With 0 bases removed from V and 5 bases from J, the gap between germline ends came to 7 bases. Germline V gene lookup returns CDR1 LGHNA and CDR2 YSLEER. The CDR3 has 13 residues. Sequencing was performed with immunoSEQ multiplex PCR; in TCRdb, only in-frame clones are kept and a portion is missing. The sample has roughly 150,000 clones, around 85% seen once. This sequence originates from a woman aged 70-85 years with acute or convalescent COVID-19. Sequencing was carried out using peripheral blood. This chain joins TRBV4-3 and TRBJ1-1; no firm D call. CDR3 region: CASSQDTRTEAFF. CDR3 bases: TGCGCCAGCAGCCAAGATACCCGGACTGAAGCTTTCTTT.